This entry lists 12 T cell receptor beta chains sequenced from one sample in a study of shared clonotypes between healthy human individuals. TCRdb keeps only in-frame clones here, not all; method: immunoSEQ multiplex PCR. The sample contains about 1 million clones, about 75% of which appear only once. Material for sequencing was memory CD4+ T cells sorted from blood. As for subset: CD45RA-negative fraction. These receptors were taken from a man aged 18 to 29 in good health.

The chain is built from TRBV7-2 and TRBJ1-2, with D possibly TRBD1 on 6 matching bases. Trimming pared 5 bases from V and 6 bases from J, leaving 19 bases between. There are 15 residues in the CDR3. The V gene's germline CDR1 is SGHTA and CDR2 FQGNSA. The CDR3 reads CASSQNHGTFDGYTF. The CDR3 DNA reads TGTGCCAGCAGCCAAAACCACGGGACATTTGATGGCTACACCTTC. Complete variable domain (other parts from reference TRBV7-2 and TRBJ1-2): GAGVSQSPSNKVTEKGKDVELRCDPISGHTALYWYRQSLGQGLEFLIYFQGNSAPDKSGLPSDRFSAERTGGSVSTLTIQRTQQEDSAVYLCASSQNHGTFDGYTFGSGTRLTVV.

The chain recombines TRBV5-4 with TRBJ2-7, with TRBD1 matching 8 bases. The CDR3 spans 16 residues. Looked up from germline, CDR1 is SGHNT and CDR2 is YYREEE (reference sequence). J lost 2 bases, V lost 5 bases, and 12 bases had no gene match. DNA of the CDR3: TGTGCCAGCAGGGCCTTCGGACAGGGTGAAACCTACGAGCAGTACTTC. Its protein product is CASRAFGQGETYEQYF.

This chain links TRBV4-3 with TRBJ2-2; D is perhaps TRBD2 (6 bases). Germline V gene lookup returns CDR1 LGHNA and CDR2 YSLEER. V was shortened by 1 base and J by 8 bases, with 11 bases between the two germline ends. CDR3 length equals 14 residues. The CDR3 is CASSQVAEWGELFF. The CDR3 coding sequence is TGCGCCAGCAGCCAAGTAGCGGAGTGGGGGGAGCTGTTTTTT.

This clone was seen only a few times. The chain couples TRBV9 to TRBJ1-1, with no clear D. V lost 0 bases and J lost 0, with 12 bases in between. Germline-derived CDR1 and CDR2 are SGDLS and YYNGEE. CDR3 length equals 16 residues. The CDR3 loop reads CASSVDVGSLNTEAFF. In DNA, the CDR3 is TGTGCCAGCAGCGTAGATGTCGGCAGCTTGAACACTGAAGCTTTCTTT.

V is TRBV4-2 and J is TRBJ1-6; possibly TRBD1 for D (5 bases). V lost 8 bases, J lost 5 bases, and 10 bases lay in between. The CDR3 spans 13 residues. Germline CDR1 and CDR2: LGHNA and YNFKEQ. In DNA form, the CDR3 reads TGTGCCAGCCTGGGGCAGCATAATTCACCCCTCCACTTT. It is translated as CASLGQHNSPLHF.

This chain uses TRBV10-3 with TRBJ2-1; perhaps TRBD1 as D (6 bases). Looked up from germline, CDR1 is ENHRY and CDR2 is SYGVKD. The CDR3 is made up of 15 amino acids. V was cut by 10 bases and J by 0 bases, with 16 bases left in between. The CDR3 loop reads CATQGSQSSYNEQFF. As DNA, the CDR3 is TGTGCCACCCAGGGGTCCCAGAGCTCCTACAATGAGCAGTTCTTC.

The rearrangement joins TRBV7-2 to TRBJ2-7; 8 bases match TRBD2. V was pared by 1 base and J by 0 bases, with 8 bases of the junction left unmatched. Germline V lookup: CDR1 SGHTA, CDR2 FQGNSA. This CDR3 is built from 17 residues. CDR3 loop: CASSLGSLGLGSYEQYF. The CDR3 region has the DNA TGTGCCAGCAGCTTAGGGTCTCTGGGACTAGGCTCCTACGAGCAGTACTTC.

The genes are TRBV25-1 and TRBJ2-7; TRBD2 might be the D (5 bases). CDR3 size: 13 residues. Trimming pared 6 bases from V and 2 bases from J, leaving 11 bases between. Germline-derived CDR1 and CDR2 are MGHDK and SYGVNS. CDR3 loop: CASRSGGPYEQYF. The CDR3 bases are TGTGCCAGCAGATCTGGCGGGCCCTACGAGCAGTACTTC.

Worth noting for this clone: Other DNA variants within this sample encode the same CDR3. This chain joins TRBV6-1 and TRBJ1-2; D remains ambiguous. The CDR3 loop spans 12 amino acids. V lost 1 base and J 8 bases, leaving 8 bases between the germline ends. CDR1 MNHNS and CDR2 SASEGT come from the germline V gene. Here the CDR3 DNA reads TGTGCCAGCAGTGAAGGGCCCTACGGCTACACCTTC. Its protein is CASSEGPYGYTF.

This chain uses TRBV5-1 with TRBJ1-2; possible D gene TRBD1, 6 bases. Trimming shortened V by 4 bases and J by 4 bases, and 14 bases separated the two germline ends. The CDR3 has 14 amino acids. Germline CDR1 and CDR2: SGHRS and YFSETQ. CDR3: CASSTGQSPYGYTF. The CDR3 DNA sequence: TGCGCCAGCAGCACAGGACAGAGCCCCTATGGCTACACCTTC.

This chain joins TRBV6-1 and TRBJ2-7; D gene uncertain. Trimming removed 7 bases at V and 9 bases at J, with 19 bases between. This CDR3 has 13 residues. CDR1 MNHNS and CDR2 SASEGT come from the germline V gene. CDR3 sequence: CASTPGRFLRQYF. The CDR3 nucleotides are TGTGCCAGCACCCCGGGTAGGTTTTTGCGGCAGTACTTC.

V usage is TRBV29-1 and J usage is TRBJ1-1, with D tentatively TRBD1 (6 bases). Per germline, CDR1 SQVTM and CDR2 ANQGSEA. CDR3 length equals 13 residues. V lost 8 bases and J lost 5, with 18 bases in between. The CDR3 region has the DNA TGCAGCTTCCGGGACAATGAGTGGACTGAAGCTTTCTTT. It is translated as CSFRDNEWTEAFF. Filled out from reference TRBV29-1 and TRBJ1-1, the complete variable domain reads SAVISQKPSRDICQRGTSLTIQCQVDSQVTMMFWYRQQPGQSLTLIATANQGSEATYESGFVIDKFPISRPNLTFSTLTVSNMSPEDSSIYLCSFRDNEWTEAFFGQGTRLTVV.